In its sample, the clone carrying this T cell receptor beta chain was seen once. Its antigen is unknown. Stated treatment: some 20 received Ad26.COV2.S at low or high dose, single or two shots; 5 received placebo; per-sample allocation not given. Material that was analyzed had been drawn on day 63 after the first vaccine or placebo injection. The sample comes from a study of Ad26.COV2.S vaccination and SARS-CoV-2 variants. Produced via immunoSEQ multiplex PCR; TCRdb's table is partial and in-frame only. Of fewer than 400,000 clones in the sample, about nine tenths are singletons; the top ten hold about 1.9%. CDR1 and CDR2 (germline): MNHEY, SVGEGT. Unmatched junction bases numbered 8, after V lost 5 bases and J lost 8 bases. The CDR3 covers 16 residues. Study-level findings and limits: Recipients of either vaccine or placebo displayed similar breadth of non-spike TCRs. Relative to placebo recipients, vaccine recipients exhibited elevated spike-specific TCR breadth.

The chain uses TRBV6-2 or TRBV6-3 and TRBJ2-2; 13 bases agree with TRBD2. Sequences were derived from peripheral blood, sampled in a trial of Ad26.COV2.S vaccine versus placebo. The clonotype comes from a person aged 18-65 years who received the Ad26.COV2.S COVID-19 vaccine or a placebo. The CDR3 is CASSVTSGRAFGELFF. The DNA of the CDR3 is TGTGCCAGCAGTGTCACTAGCGGGAGGGCCTTTGGGGAGCTGTTTTTT.